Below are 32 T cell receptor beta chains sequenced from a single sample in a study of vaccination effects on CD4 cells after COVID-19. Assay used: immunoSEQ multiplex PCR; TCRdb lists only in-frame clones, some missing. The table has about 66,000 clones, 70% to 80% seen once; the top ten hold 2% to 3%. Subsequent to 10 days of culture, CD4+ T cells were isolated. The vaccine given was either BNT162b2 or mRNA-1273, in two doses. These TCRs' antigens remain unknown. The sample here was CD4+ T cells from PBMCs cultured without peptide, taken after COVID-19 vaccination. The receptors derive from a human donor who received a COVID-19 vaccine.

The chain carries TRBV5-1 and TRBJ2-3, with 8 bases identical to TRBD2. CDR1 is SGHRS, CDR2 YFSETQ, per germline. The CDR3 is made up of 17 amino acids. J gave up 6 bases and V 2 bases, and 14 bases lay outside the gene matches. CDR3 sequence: CASSFSPPGGGFDTQYF. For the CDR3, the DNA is TGCGCCAGCAGCTTTTCCCCCCCCGGGGGGGGGTTTGATACGCAGTATTTT. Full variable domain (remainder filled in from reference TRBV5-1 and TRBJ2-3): KAGVTQTPRYLIKTRGQQVTLSCSPISGHRSVSWYQQTPGQGLQFLFEYFSETQRNKGNFPGRFSGRQFSNSRSEMNVSTLELGDSALYLCASSFSPPGGGFDTQYFGPGTRLTVL.

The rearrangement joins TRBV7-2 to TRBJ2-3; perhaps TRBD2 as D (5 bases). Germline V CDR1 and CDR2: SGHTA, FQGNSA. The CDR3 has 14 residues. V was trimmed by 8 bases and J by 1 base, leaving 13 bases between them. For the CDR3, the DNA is TGTGCCAGCGGCCTTAGCGTGGGCACAGATACGCAGTATTTT. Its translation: CASGLSVGTDTQYF.

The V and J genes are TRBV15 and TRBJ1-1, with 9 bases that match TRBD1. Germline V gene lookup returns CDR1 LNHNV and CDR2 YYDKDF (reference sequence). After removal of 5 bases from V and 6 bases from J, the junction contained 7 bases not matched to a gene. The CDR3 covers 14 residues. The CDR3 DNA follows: TGTGCCACCAGCGCCGAACAGGGGGCAGCTGAAGCTTTCTTT. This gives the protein CATSAEQGAAEAFF.

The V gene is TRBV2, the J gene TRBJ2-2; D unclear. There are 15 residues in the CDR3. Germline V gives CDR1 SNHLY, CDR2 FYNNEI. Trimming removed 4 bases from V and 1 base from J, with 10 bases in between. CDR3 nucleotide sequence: TGTGCCAGCAGTGTCACCCCTTTGAACACCGGGGAGCTGTTTTTT. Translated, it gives CASSVTPLNTGELFF. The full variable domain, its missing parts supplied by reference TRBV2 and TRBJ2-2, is EPEVTQTPSHQVTQMGQEVILRCVPISNHLYFYWYRQILGQKVEFLVSFYNNEISEKSEIFDDQFSVERPDGSNFTLKIRSTKLEDSAMYFCASSVTPLNTGELFFGEGSRLTVL.

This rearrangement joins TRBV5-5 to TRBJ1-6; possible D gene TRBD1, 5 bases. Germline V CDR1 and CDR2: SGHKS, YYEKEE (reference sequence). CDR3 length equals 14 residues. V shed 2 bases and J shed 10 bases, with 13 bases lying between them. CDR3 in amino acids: CASSFVSPGSPLHF. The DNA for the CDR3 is TGTGCCAGCAGCTTTGTATCGCCAGGGTCACCCCTCCACTTT. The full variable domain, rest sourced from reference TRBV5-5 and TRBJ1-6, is DAGVTQSPTHLIKTRGQQVTLRCSPISGHKSVSWYQQVLGQGPQFIFQYYEKEERGRGNFPDRFSARQFPNYSSELNVNALLLGDSALYLCASSFVSPGSPLHFGNGTRLTVT.

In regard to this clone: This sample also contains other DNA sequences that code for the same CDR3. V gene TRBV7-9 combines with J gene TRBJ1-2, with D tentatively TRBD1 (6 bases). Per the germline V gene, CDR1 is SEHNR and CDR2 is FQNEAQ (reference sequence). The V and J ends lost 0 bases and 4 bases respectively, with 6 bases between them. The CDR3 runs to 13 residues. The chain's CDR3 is CASSLAGAYGYTF. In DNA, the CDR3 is TGTGCCAGCAGCTTAGCGGGGGCCTATGGCTACACCTTC.

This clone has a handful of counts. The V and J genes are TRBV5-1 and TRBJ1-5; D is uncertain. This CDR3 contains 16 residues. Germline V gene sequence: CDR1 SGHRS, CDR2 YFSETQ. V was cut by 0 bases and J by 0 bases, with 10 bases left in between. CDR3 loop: CASSLAGSYSNQPQHF. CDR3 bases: TGCGCCAGCAGCTTGGCGGGGAGTTATAGCAATCAGCCCCAGCATTTT.

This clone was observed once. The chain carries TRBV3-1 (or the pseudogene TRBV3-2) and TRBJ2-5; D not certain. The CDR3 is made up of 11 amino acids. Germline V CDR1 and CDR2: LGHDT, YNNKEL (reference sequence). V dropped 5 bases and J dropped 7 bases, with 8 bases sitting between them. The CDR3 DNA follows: TGTGCCAGCAGCTACACGGCGACCCAGTACTTC. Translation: CASSYTATQYF.

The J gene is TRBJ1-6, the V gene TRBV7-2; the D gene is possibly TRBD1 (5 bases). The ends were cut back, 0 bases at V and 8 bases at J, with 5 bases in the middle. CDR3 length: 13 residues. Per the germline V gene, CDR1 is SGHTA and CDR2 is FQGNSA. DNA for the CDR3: TGTGCCAGCAGCTTAGCGGGGGATTCACCCCTCCACTTT. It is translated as CASSLAGDSPLHF.

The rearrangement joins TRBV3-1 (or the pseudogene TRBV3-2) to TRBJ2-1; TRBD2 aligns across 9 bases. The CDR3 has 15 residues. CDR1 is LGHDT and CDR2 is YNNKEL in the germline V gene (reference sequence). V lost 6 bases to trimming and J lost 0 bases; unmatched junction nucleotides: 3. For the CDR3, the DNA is TGTGCCAGCAGATTGGGACTAGCCTCCTACAATGAGCAGTTCTTC. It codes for CASRLGLASYNEQFF.

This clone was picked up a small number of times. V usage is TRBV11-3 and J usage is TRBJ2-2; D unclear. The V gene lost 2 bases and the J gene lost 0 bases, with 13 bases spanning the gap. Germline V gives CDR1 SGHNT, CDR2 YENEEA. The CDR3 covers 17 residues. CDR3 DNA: TGTGCCAGCAGCTTATCTTTGCCCGGACCGAACACCGGGGAGCTGTTTTTT. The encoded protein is CASSLSLPGPNTGELFF.

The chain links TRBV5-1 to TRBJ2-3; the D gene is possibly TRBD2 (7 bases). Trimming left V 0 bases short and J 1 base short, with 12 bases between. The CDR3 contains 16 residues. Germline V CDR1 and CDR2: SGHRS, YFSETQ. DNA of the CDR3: TGCGCCAGCAGCTTGGATGGGGGGGGGCGCACAGATACGCAGTATTTT. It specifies CASSLDGGGRTDTQYF.

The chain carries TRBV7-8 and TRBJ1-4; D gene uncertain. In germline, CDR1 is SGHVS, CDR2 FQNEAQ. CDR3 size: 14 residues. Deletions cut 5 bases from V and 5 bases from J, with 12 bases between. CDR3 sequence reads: CASSPWTGNEKLFF. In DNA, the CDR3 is TGTGCCAGCAGCCCATGGACGGGAAATGAAAAACTGTTTTTT.

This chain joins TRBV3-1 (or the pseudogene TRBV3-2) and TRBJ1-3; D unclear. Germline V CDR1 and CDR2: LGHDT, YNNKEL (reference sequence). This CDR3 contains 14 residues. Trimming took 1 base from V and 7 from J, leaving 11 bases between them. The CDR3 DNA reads TGTGCCAGCAGCCAAGGGAGCAACGCCAACACCATATATTTT. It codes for CASSQGSNANTIYF.

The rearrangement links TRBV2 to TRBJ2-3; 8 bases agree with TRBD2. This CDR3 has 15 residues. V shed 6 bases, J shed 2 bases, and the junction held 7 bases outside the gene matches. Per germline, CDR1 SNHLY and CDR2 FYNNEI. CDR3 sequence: CASRPTSGDTDTQYF. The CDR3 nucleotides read TGTGCCAGCAGACCCACTAGCGGTGACACAGATACGCAGTATTTT.

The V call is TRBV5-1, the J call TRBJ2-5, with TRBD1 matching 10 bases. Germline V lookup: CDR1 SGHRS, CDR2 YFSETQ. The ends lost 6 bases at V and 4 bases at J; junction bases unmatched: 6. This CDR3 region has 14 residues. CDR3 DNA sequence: TGCGCCAGCACCCGACAGGGGGCGGGAGAGACCCAGTACTTC. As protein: CASTRQGAGETQYF. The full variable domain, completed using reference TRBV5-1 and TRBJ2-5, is KAGVTQTPRYLIKTRGQQVTLSCSPISGHRSVSWYQQTPGQGLQFLFEYFSETQRNKGNFPGRFSGRQFSNSRSEMNVSTLELGDSALYLCASTRQGAGETQYFGPGTRLLVL.

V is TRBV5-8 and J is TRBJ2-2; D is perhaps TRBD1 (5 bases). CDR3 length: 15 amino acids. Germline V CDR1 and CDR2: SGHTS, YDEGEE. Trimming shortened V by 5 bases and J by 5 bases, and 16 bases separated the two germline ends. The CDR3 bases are TGTGCCAGCAGTCCCGTAAGGGGCCGTACCGGGGAGCTGTTTTTT. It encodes CASSPVRGRTGELFF.

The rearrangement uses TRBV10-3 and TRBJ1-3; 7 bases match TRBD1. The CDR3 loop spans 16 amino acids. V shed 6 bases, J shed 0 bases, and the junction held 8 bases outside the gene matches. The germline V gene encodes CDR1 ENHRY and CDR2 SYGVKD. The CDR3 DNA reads TGTGCCATCAGCCCGGGGACAGCTTCCTCTGGAAACACCATATATTTT. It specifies CAISPGTASSGNTIYF.

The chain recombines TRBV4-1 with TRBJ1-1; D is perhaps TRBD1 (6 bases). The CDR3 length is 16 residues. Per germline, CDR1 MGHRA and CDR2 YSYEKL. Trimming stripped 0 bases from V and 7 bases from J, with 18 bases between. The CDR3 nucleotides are TGCGCCAGCAGCCAAGATAGGCAGGGGTCGGCGAATGAAGCTTTCTTT. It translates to CASSQDRQGSANEAFF.

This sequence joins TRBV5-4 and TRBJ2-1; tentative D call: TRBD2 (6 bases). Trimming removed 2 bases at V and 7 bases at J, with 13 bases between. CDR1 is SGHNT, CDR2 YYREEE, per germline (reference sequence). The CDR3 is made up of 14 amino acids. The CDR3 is CASSFGGVTNEQFF. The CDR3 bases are TGTGCCAGCAGCTTCGGAGGGGTCACGAATGAGCAGTTCTTC. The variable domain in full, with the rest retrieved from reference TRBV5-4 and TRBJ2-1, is ETGVTQSPTHLIKTRGQQVTLRCSSQSGHNTVSWYQQALGQGPQFIFQYYREEENGRGNFPPRFSGLQFPNYSSELNVNALELDDSALYLCASSFGGVTNEQFFGPGTRLTVL.

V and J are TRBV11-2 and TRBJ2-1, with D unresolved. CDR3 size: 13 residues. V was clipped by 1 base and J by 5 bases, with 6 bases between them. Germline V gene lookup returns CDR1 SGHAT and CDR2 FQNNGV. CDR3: CASSLAGNNEQFF. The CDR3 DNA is TGTGCCAGCAGCTTAGCCGGAAACAATGAGCAGTTCTTC.

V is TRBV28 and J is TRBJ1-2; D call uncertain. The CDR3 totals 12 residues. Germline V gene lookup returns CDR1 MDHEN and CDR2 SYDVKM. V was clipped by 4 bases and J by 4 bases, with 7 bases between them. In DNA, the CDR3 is TGTGCCAGCAGTTCATACGGCTATGGCTACACCTTC. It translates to CASSSYGYGYTF.

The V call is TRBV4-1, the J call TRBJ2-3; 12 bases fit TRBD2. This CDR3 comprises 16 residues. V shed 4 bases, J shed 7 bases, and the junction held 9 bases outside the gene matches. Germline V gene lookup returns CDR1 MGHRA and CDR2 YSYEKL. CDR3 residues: CASSRVPSGGAYTQYF. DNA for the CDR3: TGCGCCAGCAGCCGAGTTCCTAGCGGGGGGGCCTATACGCAGTATTTT.

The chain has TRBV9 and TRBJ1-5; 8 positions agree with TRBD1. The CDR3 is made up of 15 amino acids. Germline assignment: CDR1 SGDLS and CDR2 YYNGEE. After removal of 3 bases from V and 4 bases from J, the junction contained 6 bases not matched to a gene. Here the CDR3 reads CASSEDRDGNQPQHF. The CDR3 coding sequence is TGTGCCAGCAGCGAGGACAGGGATGGGAATCAGCCCCAGCATTTT.

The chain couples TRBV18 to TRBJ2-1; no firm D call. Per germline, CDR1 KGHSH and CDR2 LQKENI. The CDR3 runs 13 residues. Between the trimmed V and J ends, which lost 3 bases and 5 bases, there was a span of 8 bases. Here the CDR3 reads CASSPTLDNEQFF. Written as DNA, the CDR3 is TGTGCCAGCTCACCGACACTTGACAATGAGCAGTTCTTC. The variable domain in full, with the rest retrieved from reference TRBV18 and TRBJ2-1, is NAGVMQNPRHLVRRRGQEARLRCSPMKGHSHVYWYRQLPEEGLKFMVYLQKENIIDESGMPKERFSAEFPKEGPSILRIQQVVRGDSAAYFCASSPTLDNEQFFGPGTRLTVL.

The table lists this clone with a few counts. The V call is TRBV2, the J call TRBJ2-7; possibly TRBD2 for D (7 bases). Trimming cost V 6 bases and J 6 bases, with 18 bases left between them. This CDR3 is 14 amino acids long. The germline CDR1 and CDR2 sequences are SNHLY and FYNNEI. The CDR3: CASSQGGGFGEQYV. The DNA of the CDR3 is TGTGCCAGCAGCCAAGGGGGGGGGTTTGGCGAGCAGTACGTC.

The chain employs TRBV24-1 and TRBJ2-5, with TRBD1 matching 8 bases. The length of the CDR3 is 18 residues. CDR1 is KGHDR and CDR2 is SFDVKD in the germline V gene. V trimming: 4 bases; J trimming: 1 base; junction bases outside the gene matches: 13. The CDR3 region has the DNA TGTGCCACCAGTGACCCAGGTGGACAGGGAGAGTCCCAAGAGACCCAGTACTTC. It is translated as CATSDPGGQGESQETQYF.

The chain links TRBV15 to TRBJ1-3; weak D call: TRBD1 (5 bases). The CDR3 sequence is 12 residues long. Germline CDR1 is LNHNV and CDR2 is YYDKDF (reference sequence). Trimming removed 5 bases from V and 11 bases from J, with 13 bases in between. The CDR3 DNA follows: TGTGCCACCAGCTCGCGGGGCGCTTCCATATATTTT. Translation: CATSSRGASIYF.

The CDR3 coding sequence is TGTGCCAGCAGCCAACCTTGGGCAGGGGTGGAAAAACTGTTTTTT. Translation: CASSQPWAGVEKLFF. The rearrangement links TRBV5-5 to TRBJ1-4; a possible D gene is TRBD1 (6 bases). V was clipped by 4 bases and J by 8 bases, with 18 bases between them. The CDR3 extends over 15 amino acids. Germline loops: CDR1 SGHKS, CDR2 YYEKEE (reference sequence).

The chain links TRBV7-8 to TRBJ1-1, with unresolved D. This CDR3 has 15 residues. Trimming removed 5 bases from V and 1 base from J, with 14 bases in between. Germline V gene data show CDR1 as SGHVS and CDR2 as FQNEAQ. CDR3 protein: CASSEYRVSNTEAFF. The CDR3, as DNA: TGTGCCAGCAGCGAGTACAGAGTATCGAACACTGAAGCTTTCTTT.

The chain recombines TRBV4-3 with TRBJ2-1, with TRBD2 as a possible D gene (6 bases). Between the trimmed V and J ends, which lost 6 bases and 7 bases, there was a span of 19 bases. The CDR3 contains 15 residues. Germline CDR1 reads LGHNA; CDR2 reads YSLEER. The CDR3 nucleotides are TGCGCCAGCAGACGATTCGGGAGTGGGGCTAATGAGCAGTTCTTC. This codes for CASRRFGSGANEQFF.

The CDR3 bases are TGCAGTGCTAGAGGGGGAGAGACCCAGTACTTC. Its protein is CSARGGETQYF. The gene calls are TRBV20-1 and TRBJ2-5; no clear D. Germline lookup yields CDR1 DFQATT and CDR2 SNEGSKA (reference sequence). This CDR3 comprises 11 residues. Trimming cost V 1 base and J 4 bases, with 4 bases left between them.